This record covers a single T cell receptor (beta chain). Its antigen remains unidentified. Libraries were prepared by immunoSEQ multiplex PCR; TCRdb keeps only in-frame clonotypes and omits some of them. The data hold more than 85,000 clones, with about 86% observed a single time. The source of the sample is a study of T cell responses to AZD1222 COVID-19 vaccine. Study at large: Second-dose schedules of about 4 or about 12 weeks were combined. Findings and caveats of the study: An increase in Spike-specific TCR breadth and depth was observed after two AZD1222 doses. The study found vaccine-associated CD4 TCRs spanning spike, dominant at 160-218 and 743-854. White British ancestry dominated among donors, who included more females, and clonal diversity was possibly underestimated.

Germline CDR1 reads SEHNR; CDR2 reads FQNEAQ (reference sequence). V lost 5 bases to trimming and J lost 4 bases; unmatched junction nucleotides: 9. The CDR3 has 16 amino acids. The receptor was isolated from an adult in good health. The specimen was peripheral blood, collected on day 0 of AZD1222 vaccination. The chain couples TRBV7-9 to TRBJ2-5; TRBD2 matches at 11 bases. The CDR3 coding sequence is TGTGCCAGCAGCGAAGGGACTAGCGGAAGAGCAGAGACCCAGTACTTC. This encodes CASSEGTSGRAETQYF.